These T cell receptor beta chains were read from a single sample in a study of CD8+CD57+ T cells in acquired aplastic anemia. TCRdb called the reads again in MiXCR, with one record for every CDR3 protein. Found here are 150,000 to 170,000 distinct CDR3 sequences, around half of them singletons; the top ten hold less than 15%. The sample consisted of sorted CD4+, CD8+, or CD8+CD57+ T cells (not recorded which) from PBMCs. Receptors originate from a human donor with aplastic anemia. Both conserved end residues are part of each CDR3. A D gene is named only where the DNA matches it firmly. Clone size is stated in some rows and not others, as once, few, many or a class when expanded.

size,V,J,D,DNA,CDR3
many,TRBV7-9,TRBJ1-1,-,TGTGCCAGCAGCTTAGAGGGGATGAACACTGAAGCTTTCTTT,CASSLEGMNTEAFF
-,TRBV5-1,TRBJ2-3,-,TGCGCCAGTGGGCAGACCACAGATACGCAGTATTTT,CASGQTTDTQYF
once,TRBV2,TRBJ2-7,-,TGTGCCAGCGAAAAAGGGCGGACAGTTGCCTACGAGCAGTACTTC,CASEKGRTVAYEQYF
-,TRBV19,TRBJ2-7,TRBD1,TGTGCCAGTACAGGGGGGCAGGGGGCGTACGAGCAGTACTTC,CASTGGQGAYEQYF
many,TRBV2,TRBJ2-1,-,TGTGCCAGCAGCGTGGGCCCGAACAATGAGCAGTTCTTC,CASSVGPNNEQFF
few,TRBV7-8,TRBJ1-2,-,TGTGCTAGCAGCTTCGGGTCTTATGGCTACACCTTC,CASSFGSYGYTF
-,TRBV20-1,TRBJ1-1,-,TGCAGTGCTACCCTCATCAGCGAGGGGACTGAAGCTTTCTTT,CSATLISEGTEAFF
-,TRBV6-5,TRBJ1-6,TRBD1,TGTGCCAGCAGTTACTCCGGGACAGGGGGTTCACCCCTCCACTTT,CASSYSGTGGSPLHF
many,TRBV29-1,TRBJ1-1,-,TGCAGCGTCCCTGGCGCGGTTGAAGCTTTCTTT,CSVPGAVEAFF
many,TRBV20-1,TRBJ2-1,TRBD2,TGCAGTGCTAGAGATCTCGGGGGGGGCTCCTACAATGAGCAGTTCTTC,CSARDLGGGSYNEQFF
few,TRBV29-1,TRBJ2-7,-,TGCAGCGTTGCGCCGGATCACTACTACGAGCAGTACTTC,CSVAPDHYYEQYF
many,TRBV6-1,TRBJ2-2,-,TGTGCCAGCAGTGAAGGACAGTGGACAACCGGGGAGCTGTTTTTT,CASSEGQWTTGELFF
many,TRBV4-3,TRBJ2-1,-,TGCGCCAGCAGCCAAGACCCCGCGGGGACTGAGCAGTTCTTC,CASSQDPAGTEQFF
-,TRBV7-9,TRBJ2-5,TRBD1,TGTGCCAGCAGCCGATACGGGAGACAGGGGGGACAGTACTTC,CASSRYGRQGGQYF
many,TRBV19,TRBJ1-5,-,TGTGCCAGTATGGTAGGGAGCAATCAGCCCCAGCATTTT,CASMVGSNQPQHF
-,TRBV6-1,TRBJ2-7,TRBD2,TGTGCCAGCAGTGCATCTAGCGGGGGGAGCTACGAGCAGTACTTC,CASSASSGGSYEQYF
-,TRBV2,TRBJ1-1,TRBD1,TGTGCCAGCAGTGAAGGGTACAGGGGGCCTGAAGCTTTCTTT,CASSEGYRGPEAFF
many,TRBV4-2,TRBJ1-6,TRBD1,TGTGCCAGCAGGGGGGACAGGGTTAATTCACCCCTCCACTTT,CASRGDRVNSPLHF
-,TRBV6-1,TRBJ2-7,-,TGTGCCAGCAGAGCCTACCCATCGGGGTCTTACGAGCAGTACTTC,CASRAYPSGSYEQYF
few,TRBV6-5,TRBJ2-5,-,TGTGCCAGCAGTTACTCAACACTAGCCCAAGAGACCCAGTACTTC,CASSYSTLAQETQYF
once,TRBV12-3/TRBV12-4,TRBJ1-5,-,TGTGCCAGCAGTCCGGTGGCTGGCAATCAGCCCCAGCATTTT,CASSPVAGNQPQHF
many,TRBV20-1,TRBJ2-1,-,TGCAGTGCTAGAAATAGGGAGACAGACTTCAATGAGCAGTTCTTC,CSARNRETDFNEQFF
-,TRBV7-2,TRBJ2-3,-,TGTGCCAGCAGCTTAGTACAGGGTAGGGATACGCAGTATTTT,CASSLVQGRDTQYF
many,TRBV20-1,TRBJ2-3,TRBD2,TGCAGTGCTAGAGATCGGGGGGGGTCCATTGATACGCAGTATTTT,CSARDRGGSIDTQYF
-,TRBV12-3/TRBV12-4,TRBJ2-1,-,TGTGCCAGCAAAGTGGGGCGCAATGAGCAGTTCTTC,CASKVGRNEQFF
-,TRBV29-1,TRBJ2-3,-,TGCAGCGTTGCTCCTAGCACAGATACGCAGTATTTT,CSVAPSTDTQYF
-,TRBV18,TRBJ1-4,-,TGTGCCAGCTCACCAGGGCGGCGGAATGAAAAACTGTTTTTT,CASSPGRRNEKLFF
many,TRBV5-1,TRBJ1-2,TRBD1,TGCGCCAGCAGCTTCACAGGGGGTGGTGCCTATGGCTACACCTTC,CASSFTGGGAYGYTF
many,TRBV19,TRBJ2-7,-,TGTGCCAGTAGTATTTCGTTTGGCGGGCCGAATCCACTCTACGAGCAGTACTTC,CASSISFGGPNPLYEQYF
-,TRBV4-1,TRBJ2-5,-,TGCGCCAGCAGCCAAGAACACCGCCAAGAGACCCAGTACTTT,CASSQEHRQETQYF
-,TRBV11-3,TRBJ2-5,TRBD2,TGTGCCAGCAGCTTAACCACTAGCGGGACCCAGTACTTC,CASSLTTSGTQYF
many,TRBV2,TRBJ1-2,-,TGTGCCAGCAGTGGAGTCCGGGAGAATAAATATGGCTACACCTTC,CASSGVRENKYGYTF
-,TRBV19,TRBJ2-3,TRBD2,TGTGCCAGTAGTACGACTAGCGCGGCAGATATGCAGTATTTT,CASSTTSAADMQYF
many,TRBV12-3/TRBV12-4,TRBJ2-5,-,TGTGCCAGCAGTTCCCTGCAGGGGCAAGAGACCCAGTACTTC,CASSSLQGQETQYF
-,TRBV15,TRBJ1-2,-,TGTGCCACCAGCAGCCCCTCACGAGGCACCTATGGCTACACCTTC,CATSSPSRGTYGYTF
-,TRBV7-7,TRBJ2-5,-,TGTGCCAGCAGCTTGGGACATGGAGAGACCCAGTACTTC,CASSLGHGETQYF
-,TRBV10-3,TRBJ1-2,-,TGTGCCATCAGTGAGTTAGAGACTGGAGCATATGGCTACACCTTC,CAISELETGAYGYTF
-,TRBV2,TRBJ2-5,-,TGTGCCAGCTGCCCCGTGAGGGGCCAAAAGACCCAGTACTTC,CASCPVRGQKTQYF
many,TRBV6-1,TRBJ1-5,-,TGTGCCAGCAGTCGGACAGTTCTTGGGAGCAATCAGCCCCAGCATTTT,CASSRTVLGSNQPQHF
-,TRBV19,TRBJ1-1,-,TGTGCCAGTAGAGGACAATCCACTGAAGCTTTCTTT,CASRGQSTEAFF
-,TRBV19,TRBJ2-7,-,TGTGCCAGTAGTAGGGTACTTTCTTACGAGCAGTACTTC,CASSRVLSYEQYF
-,TRBV7-8,TRBJ1-4,-,TGTGCCAGCAGCTTAGGGACAGCTAATGAAAAACTGTTTTTT,CASSLGTANEKLFF
once,TRBV12-3/TRBV12-4,TRBJ2-6,-,TGTGCCAGCAGTTTCGACCCTCGTGATTATGCGGCTGGGGCCAACGTCCTGACTTTC,CASSFDPRDYAAGANVLTF
-,TRBV5-5,TRBJ2-1,-,TGTGCCAGCAGCTTGGGCCCAACCCGAGTGAAGTTCTTC,CASSLGPTRVKFF
-,TRBV5-1,TRBJ2-7,TRBD1,TGCGCCAGCAGCTCCCTTTCCGGGACAGGGGCCGAGCAGTACTTC,CASSSLSGTGAEQYF
-,TRBV5-5,TRBJ1-6,TRBD1,TGTGCCAGCAGCTTGGGAAACAGGGGGAATTCACCCCTCCACTTT,CASSLGNRGNSPLHF
-,TRBV15,TRBJ2-7,-,TGTGCCACCAGCAGCCAAGGGACCTCCTACGAGCAGTACTTC,CATSSQGTSYEQYF
-,TRBV13,TRBJ1-4,-,TGTGCCAGCAGCTTAGGGCAGCCAAATGAAAAACTGTTTTTT,CASSLGQPNEKLFF
-,TRBV2,TRBJ1-2,TRBD1,TGTGCCAGCAGTTCCGGACAGGGGGTGGGGGGCTACACCTTC,CASSSGQGVGGYTF
many,TRBV19,TRBJ1-1,-,TGTGCCAGTAGTCCCTGGGGGTATAACACTGAAGCTTTCTTT,CASSPWGYNTEAFF
-,TRBV19,TRBJ2-3,TRBD1,TGTGCCAGTAGTATAGTTCTCGGGACAGGGACAGATACGCAGTATTTT,CASSIVLGTGTDTQYF
-,TRBV15,TRBJ2-1,TRBD2,TGTGCCACGAGGACTAGCGGATCCAATGAGCAGTTCTTC,CATRTSGSNEQFF
-,TRBV15,TRBJ2-2,TRBD1,TGTGCCACCAGCATAGGGACAGGGGTGACCGGGGAGCTGTTTTTT,CATSIGTGVTGELFF
-,TRBV25-1,TRBJ2-3,-,TGTGCCAGCGGCCGGGACAGCACAGATACGCAGTATTTT,CASGRDSTDTQYF
once,TRBV6-1,TRBJ1-1,TRBD1,TGTGCCAGCAGTGTGGACAGGGAAGGAGGAAGGGCTGAAGCTTTCTTT,CASSVDREGGRAEAFF